The text below deals with one T cell receptor (beta chain). Its specificity is unknown. Measured with immunoSEQ multiplex PCR; TCRdb has only the in-frame clones, and not every one. The sample has approximately 68,000 clones, roughly 89% seen once. The V gene's germline CDR1 is MNHNS and CDR2 SASEGT. Trimming cost V 10 bases and J 2 bases, with 11 bases left between them. The CDR3 runs 12 residues. These data are taken from a study of graft-versus-host responses after intestinal transplantation. The overall study: Anti-thymocyte globulin served as induction for all recipients, who then took tacrolimus and steroids for roughly 3 years.

The study, taken as a whole, reports: Investigators detected GvH clones in recipient marrow, with some emerging earlier in ileum or blood. HvG clone declines early post-transplant were associated with peak circulating GvH levels.

Source: unstimulated CD8+ T cells sorted from spleen or lymph node cells, taken before transplant. This receptor was taken from a human donor who was the organ donor for an intestinal transplant. The chain combines TRBV6-1 with TRBJ2-5; possible D gene TRBD1, 5 bases. The DNA of the CDR3 is TGTGCCACCGAGGACAATCAAGAGACCCAGTACTTC. Protein sequence: CATEDNQETQYF.